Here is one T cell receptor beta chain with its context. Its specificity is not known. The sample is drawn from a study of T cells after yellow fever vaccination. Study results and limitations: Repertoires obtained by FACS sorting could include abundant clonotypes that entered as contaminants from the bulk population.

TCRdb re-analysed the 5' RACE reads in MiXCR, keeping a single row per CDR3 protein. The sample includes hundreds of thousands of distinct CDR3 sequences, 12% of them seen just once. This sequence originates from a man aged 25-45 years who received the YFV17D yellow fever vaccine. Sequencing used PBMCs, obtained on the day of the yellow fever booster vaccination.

CDR3 nucleotides: TGTGCCAGCACCATATCACGAGGGTCAGATACGCAGTATTTT. This sequence encodes CASTISRGSDTQYF. The V call is TRBV2, the J call TRBJ2-3, with a weak D call TRBD2 (5 bases). V lost 7 bases, J lost 4 bases, and 15 bases lay in between. This CDR3 region has 14 residues. CDR1 SNHLY and CDR2 FYNNEI come from the germline V gene. The entire variable domain, with the rest obtained from reference TRBV2 and TRBJ2-3, is as follows: EPEVTQTPSHQVTQMGQEVILRCVPISNHLYFYWYRQILGQKVEFLVSFYNNEISEKSEIFDDQFSVERPDGSNFTLKIRSTKLEDSAMYFCASTISRGSDTQYFGPGTRLTVL.